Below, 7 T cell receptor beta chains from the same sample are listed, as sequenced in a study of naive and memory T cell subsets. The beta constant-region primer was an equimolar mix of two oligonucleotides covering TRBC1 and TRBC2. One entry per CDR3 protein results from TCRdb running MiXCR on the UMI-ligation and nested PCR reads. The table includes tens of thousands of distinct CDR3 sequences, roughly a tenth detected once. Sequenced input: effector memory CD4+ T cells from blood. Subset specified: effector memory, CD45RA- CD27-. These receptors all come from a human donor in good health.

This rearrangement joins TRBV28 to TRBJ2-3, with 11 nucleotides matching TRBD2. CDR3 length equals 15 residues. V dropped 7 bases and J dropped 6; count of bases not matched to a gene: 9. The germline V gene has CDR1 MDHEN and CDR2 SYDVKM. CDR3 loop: CASIAGGTTGDTQYF. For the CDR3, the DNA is TGTGCCAGCATAGCGGGGGGGACAACCGGTGATACGCAGTATTTT.

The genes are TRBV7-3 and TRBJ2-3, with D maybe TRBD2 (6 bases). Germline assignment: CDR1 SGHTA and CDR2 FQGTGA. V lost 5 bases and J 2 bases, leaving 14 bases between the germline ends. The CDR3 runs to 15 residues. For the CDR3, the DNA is TGTGCCAGCAGCCGGGGACTTACTTTCACAGATACGCAGTATTTT. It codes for CASSRGLTFTDTQYF.

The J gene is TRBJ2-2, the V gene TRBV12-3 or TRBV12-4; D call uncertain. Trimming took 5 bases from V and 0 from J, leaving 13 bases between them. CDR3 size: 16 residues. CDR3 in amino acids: CASSAQRTANTGELFF. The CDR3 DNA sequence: TGTGCCAGCAGTGCCCAACGGACGGCGAACACCGGGGAGCTGTTTTTT.

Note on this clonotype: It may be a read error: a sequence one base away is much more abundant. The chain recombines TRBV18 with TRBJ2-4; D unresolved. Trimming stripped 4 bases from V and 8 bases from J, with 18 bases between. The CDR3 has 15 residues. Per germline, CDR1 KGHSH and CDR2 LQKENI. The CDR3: CASSQYYTERHIQYF. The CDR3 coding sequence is TGTGCCAGCTCACAATACTACACCGAACGGCACATTCAGTACTTC.

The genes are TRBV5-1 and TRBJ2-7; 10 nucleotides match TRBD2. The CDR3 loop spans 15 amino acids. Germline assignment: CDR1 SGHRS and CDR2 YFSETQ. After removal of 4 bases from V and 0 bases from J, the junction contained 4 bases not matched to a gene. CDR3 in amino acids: CASSLAGASSYEQYF. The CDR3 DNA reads TGCGCCAGCAGCCTAGCGGGGGCCTCCTCCTACGAGCAGTACTTC.

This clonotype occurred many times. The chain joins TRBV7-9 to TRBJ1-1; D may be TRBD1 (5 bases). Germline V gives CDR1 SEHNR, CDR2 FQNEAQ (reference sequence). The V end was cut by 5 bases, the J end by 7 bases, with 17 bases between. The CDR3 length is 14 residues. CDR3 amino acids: CASSPERQRSEAFF. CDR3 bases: TGTGCCAGCAGCCCAGAAAGACAGAGGAGTGAAGCTTTCTTT.

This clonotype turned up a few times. The CDR3 spells CASSPSELSYEQYF. The CDR3 nucleotides read TGTGCCAGCAGCCCCAGCGAGCTCTCCTACGAGCAGTACTTC. The chain employs TRBV7-8 and TRBJ2-7; D call uncertain. From germline, CDR1 is SGHVS and CDR2 FQNEAQ. This CDR3 is 14 amino acids long. V was pared by 5 bases and J by 0 bases, with 11 bases between.